The 17 T cell receptor beta chains in this list originate from one sample, sequenced in a study of T cells in Graves' hyperthyroidism and ophthalmopathy. Researchers took RNA transcripts and amplified the TCR beta CDR3 regions from them. First-round RT-PCR with HTBI primers amplified the TCR CDR3 region. MiXCR, applied by TCRdb to the multiplex PCR reads, yields one record per CDR3 protein. The sample shows hundreds of thousands of distinct CDR3 sequences, less than 20% of them seen only once. Sequencing was done on a sample of blood. The receptors come from a middle-aged man with Graves' ophthalmopathy.

This clonotype was counted at least ten times. This chain links TRBV2 with TRBJ2-3, with 10 bases lining up with TRBD2. The CDR3 has 15 amino acids. Trimming took 6 bases from V and 2 from J; bases not matched to a gene: 5. CDR1 and CDR2 from the germline V gene are SNHLY and FYNNEI. This chain's CDR3 is CASSRLAGATDTQYF. CDR3 coding DNA: TGTGCCAGCAGCCGACTAGCGGGTGCCACAGATACGCAGTATTTT.

This clonotype was observed many times. The chain couples TRBV11-2 to TRBJ2-5; TRBD1 matches at 9 bases. Trimming removed 5 bases from V and 1 base from J; junction bases left unmatched: 8. Germline V lookup: CDR1 SGHAT, CDR2 FQNNGV. The CDR3 is made up of 16 amino acids. CDR3: CASSLHGQGSQETQYF. Written as DNA, the CDR3 is TGTGCCAGCAGCCTCCACGGACAGGGGAGCCAAGAGACCCAGTACTTC. The whole variable domain, filled in from reference TRBV11-2 and TRBJ2-5, reads EAGVAQSPRYKIIEKRQSVAFWCNPISGHATLYWYQQILGQGPKLLIQFQNNGVVDDSQLPKDRFSAERLKGVDSTLKIQPAKLEDSAVYLCASSLHGQGSQETQYFGPGTRLLVL.

This clonotype was observed at least ten times. This chain uses TRBV7-6 with TRBJ2-3; 8 nucleotides agree with TRBD2. In germline, CDR1 is SGHVS, CDR2 FNYEAQ. CDR3 length equals 16 residues. J lost 0 bases, V lost 5 bases, and 7 bases had no gene match. The CDR3: CASSRLAGGSTDTQYF. The DNA for the CDR3 is TGTGCCAGCAGCCGTCTAGCGGGTGGTAGCACAGATACGCAGTATTTT. Together with reference TRBV7-6 and TRBJ2-3, the CDR3 gives the full variable domain: GAGVSQSPRYKVTKRGQDVALRCDPISGHVSLYWYRQALGQGPEFLTYFNYEAQQDKSGLPNDRFSAERPEGSISTLTIQRTEQRDSAMYRCASSRLAGGSTDTQYFGPGTRLTVL.

The table lists this clonotype with many counts. This chain joins TRBV12-3 or TRBV12-4 and TRBJ1-4, with D possibly matching TRBD1 (5 bases). Trimming took 5 bases from V and 0 from J, leaving 13 bases between them. This CDR3 contains 16 residues. The CDR3 nucleotides are TGTGCCAGCAGTCGGGGGTTTCCCGCAACTAATGAAAAACTGTTTTTT. Translation gives CASSRGFPATNEKLFF.

This clonotype was seen more than once but under ten times. The CDR3 sequence: CSAMGGGAGQFF. Here the CDR3 DNA reads TGCAGTGCTATGGGGGGGGGGGCTGGGCAGTTCTTC. The V call is TRBV20-1, the J call TRBJ2-1; TRBD2 might be the D (7 bases). The CDR3 consists of 12 residues. V shed 4 bases and J shed 12 bases, with 16 bases lying between them. CDR1 and CDR2 from the germline V gene are DFQATT and SNEGSKA (reference sequence).

Ten or more counts support this clonotype. V gene TRBV11-2 combines with J gene TRBJ2-7, with D hard to call. Germline V CDR1 and CDR2: SGHAT, FQNNGV. The CDR3 is made up of 14 amino acids. Trimming stripped 1 base from V and 1 base from J, with 8 bases between. The CDR3 DNA reads TGTGCCAGCAGCTTAGTCGGCGGATCCTACGAGCAGTACTTC. Amino acids: CASSLVGGSYEQYF.

This clonotype was found many times. The chain combines TRBV7-9 with TRBJ2-5, with 7 bases lining up with TRBD2. CDR3 size: 16 residues. The V and J ends lost 3 bases and 1 base, in that order; junction bases with no gene match: 8. Per germline, CDR1 SEHNR and CDR2 FQNEAQ (reference sequence). CDR3 amino acids: CASSFELAGPQETQYF. Written as DNA, the CDR3 is TGTGCCAGCAGCTTTGAATTAGCGGGCCCCCAAGAGACCCAGTACTTC.

Concerning this clonotype: A single base separates this from a much larger clone, so it may be a read error. The chain employs TRBV3-1 and TRBJ2-7; the match to TRBD2 covers 13 bases. V lost 8 bases to trimming and J lost 4 bases; unmatched junction nucleotides: 8. The germline V gene encodes CDR1 LGHDT and CDR2 YNNKEL (reference sequence). This CDR3 comprises 15 residues. DNA of the CDR3: TGTGCCAGCCGCCGACGGACTAGCGGGAGTTACGAGCAGTACTTC. It yields the protein CASRRRTSGSYEQYF.

The chain uses TRBV20-1 and TRBJ1-4; D is ambiguous. The germline V gene has CDR1 DFQATT and CDR2 SNEGSKA (reference sequence). Trimming removed 6 bases at V and 8 bases at J, with 22 bases between. This CDR3 is 15 amino acids long. CDR3: CSALAQQTAGEKLFF. The CDR3 DNA reads TGCAGTGCCCTCGCCCAACAGACGGCTGGGGAAAAACTGTTTTTT.

This clonotype has ten or more counts. The chain couples TRBV11-2 to TRBJ2-1; 15 bases agree with TRBD2. Germline-derived CDR1 and CDR2 are SGHAT and FQNNGV. Trimming removed 8 bases from V and 7 bases from J; junction bases left unmatched: 15. The CDR3 covers 18 residues. In nucleotides, the CDR3 is TGTGCCAGCGGATACCCCCCTACCGGGACTAGCGGGGGGAATGAGCAGTTCTTC. It encodes CASGYPPTGTSGGNEQFF.

In this sample, this clonotype turned up a few times. The rearrangement links TRBV4-2 to TRBJ2-5, with 7 bases identical to TRBD1. CDR3 size: 16 residues. J gave up 1 base and V 3 bases, and 8 bases lay outside the gene matches. Looked up from germline, CDR1 is LGHNA and CDR2 is YNFKEQ. The CDR3 sequence: CASSHDNQGVQETQYF. Written as DNA, the CDR3 is TGTGCCAGCAGCCACGACAACCAGGGGGTCCAAGAGACCCAGTACTTC.

The chain carries TRBV27 and TRBJ2-5; no reliable D call. The CDR3 contains 14 residues. V lost 2 bases and J 2 bases, leaving 9 bases between the germline ends. Germline V gene sequence: CDR1 MNHEY, CDR2 SMNVEV (reference sequence). The CDR3 DNA sequence: TGTGCCAGCAGTTTAAGATCGGAACAAGAGACCCAGTACTTC. This codes for CASSLRSEQETQYF.

This clonotype came up a few times. V and J are TRBV20-1 and TRBJ2-3; no firm D call. The V end lost 1 base, the J end lost 4 bases, and 6 bases lay between the germline ends. CDR1 and CDR2 (germline): DFQATT, SNEGSKA (reference sequence). This CDR3 has 12 amino acids. CDR3 nucleotide sequence: TGCAGTGCTAGAGTCACCCCAGATACGCAGTATTTT. Protein: CSARVTPDTQYF.

The rearrangement joins TRBV30 to TRBJ2-2, with D tentatively TRBD1 (6 bases). The CDR3 is 12 amino acids. V was clipped by 8 bases and J by 1 base, with 8 bases between them. CDR1 and CDR2 from the germline V gene are GTSNPN and SVGIG (reference sequence). CDR3 in amino acids: CAGTKNTGELFF. The CDR3 region has the DNA TGTGCCGGGACAAAGAACACCGGGGAGCTGTTTTTT.

Ten or more counts support this clonotype. V is TRBV10-3 and J is TRBJ2-7, with 8 bases lining up with TRBD1. Germline V gene data show CDR1 as ENHRY and CDR2 as SYGVKD. The V segment lost 3 bases and the J segment 4 bases; nucleotides outside the gene matches: 8. This CDR3 has 15 residues. The CDR3 loop is CAISDPGTGRYEQYF. For the CDR3, the DNA is TGTGCCATCAGTGACCCCGGGACAGGCCGTTACGAGCAGTACTTC.

This clonotype occurred a few times. The chain couples TRBV6-1 to TRBJ1-1, with D unclear. Deletions cut 4 bases from V and 10 bases from J, with 16 bases between. Germline V gene sequence: CDR1 MNHNS, CDR2 SASEGT. The CDR3 spans 13 residues. The CDR3 region has the DNA TGTGCCAGCAGTGTCGGGAGTACCGTAGCAGCTTTCTTT. Protein product: CASSVGSTVAAFF.

This clonotype was counted between two and nine times. The chain employs TRBV7-8 and TRBJ2-4; D is unclear. The CDR3 is 14 amino acids. Trimming removed 2 bases at V and 7 bases at J, with 12 bases between. The V gene's germline CDR1 is SGHVS and CDR2 FQNEAQ. CDR3 coding DNA: TGTGCCAGCAGCTTACCACAAAGTGGGAACATTCAGTACTTC. It translates to CASSLPQSGNIQYF.